This note documents a single TCR beta chain sequence. Its antigen is not known. Specified time point: week 47, end of study. One vaccine dose held 300 ug of mutant IDH1 20-mer peptide and came with topical imiquimod. The entry originates in a study of a mutant IDH1 vaccine in newly diagnosed glioma. Libraries were prepared by immunoSEQ multiplex PCR; TCRdb keeps only in-frame clonotypes and omits some of them. The sample shows about 50,000 clones, roughly 80% of them seen only once. Between the trimmed V and J ends, which lost 3 bases and 2 bases, there was a span of 19 bases. CDR1 and CDR2 (germline): LNHDA, SQIVND (reference sequence). The CDR3 totals 18 residues.

This sample comprised PBMCs, obtained from a glioma patient whose treatment included an IDH1 peptide vaccine. The V call is TRBV19, the J call TRBJ1-4, with D tentatively TRBD1 (5 bases). The receptor's source is a young woman with glioma. Some clones in this sample may be carry-over from other donors' samples. The CDR3: CASSILPPGWGTNEKLFF. For the CDR3, the DNA is TGTGCCAGTAGTATCCTTCCCCCCGGCTGGGGGACTAATGAAAAACTGTTTTTT. Based on the CDR3 plus reference TRBV19 and TRBJ1-4, the full variable domain is DGGITQSPKYLFRKEGQNVTLSCEQNLNHDAMYWYRQDPGQGLRLIYYSQIVNDFQKGDIAEGYSVSREKKESFPLTVTSAQKNPTAFYLCASSILPPGWGTNEKLFFGSGTQLSVL.